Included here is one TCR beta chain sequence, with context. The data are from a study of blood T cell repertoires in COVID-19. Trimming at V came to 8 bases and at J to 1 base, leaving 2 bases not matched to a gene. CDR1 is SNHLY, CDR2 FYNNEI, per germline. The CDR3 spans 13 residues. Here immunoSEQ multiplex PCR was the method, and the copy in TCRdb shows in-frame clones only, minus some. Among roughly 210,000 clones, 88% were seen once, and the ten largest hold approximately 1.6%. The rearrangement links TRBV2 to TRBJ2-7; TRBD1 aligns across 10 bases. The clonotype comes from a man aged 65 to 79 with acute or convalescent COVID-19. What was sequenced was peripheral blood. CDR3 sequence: CASWDRGSYEQYF. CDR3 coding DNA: TGTGCCAGCTGGGACAGGGGTTCCTACGAGCAGTACTTC. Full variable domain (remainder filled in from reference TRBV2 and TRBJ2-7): EPEVTQTPSHQVTQMGQEVILRCVPISNHLYFYWYRQILGQKVEFLVSFYNNEISEKSEIFDDQFSVERPDGSNFTLKIRSTKLEDSAMYFCASWDRGSYEQYFGPGTRLTVT.